Listed here are 12 T cell receptor beta chains from one sample, sequenced in a study of circulating and synovial CD4+ cells in juvenile arthritis. The repertoire was sequenced with immunoSEQ multiplex PCR; TCRdb's copy has only in-frame clones and lacks some. The sample shows tens of thousands of clones, 95% of them seen only once. The sample consisted of CD4+ T cells from blood. Receptors were obtained from a human donor with juvenile idiopathic arthritis.

The chain uses TRBV7-2 and TRBJ1-2; 8 bases fit TRBD1. There are 14 residues in the CDR3. Germline V CDR1 and CDR2: SGHTA, FQGNSA. Trimming at V came to 1 base and at J to 8 bases, leaving 6 bases not matched to a gene. CDR3 nucleotides: TGTGCCAGCAGCTTAGTCCCGACAGGGGACGGCTACACCTTC. Translating gives CASSLVPTGDGYTF. The entire variable domain, with the rest obtained from reference TRBV7-2 and TRBJ1-2, is as follows: GAGVSQSPSNKVTEKGKDVELRCDPISGHTALYWYRQSLGQGLEFLIYFQGNSAPDKSGLPSDRFSAERTGGSVSTLTIQRTQQEDSAVYLCASSLVPTGDGYTFGSGTRLTVV.

The chain couples TRBV27 to TRBJ1-2, with 7 bases identical to TRBD1. CDR1 is MNHEY, CDR2 SMNVEV, per germline (reference sequence). The CDR3 length is 16 residues. Germline trimming cut 6 bases from V and 6 bases from J; bases unmatched to any gene: 16. CDR3 nucleotide sequence: TGTGCCAGCAGAGCATTACCGGGACAGCGAAAAGATGGCTACACCTTC. Protein sequence: CASRALPGQRKDGYTF.

The chain is built from TRBV28 and TRBJ2-1, with D possibly matching TRBD2 (6 bases). V was cut by 5 bases and J by 8 bases, with 13 bases left in between. This CDR3 is 13 amino acids long. Germline V gives CDR1 MDHEN, CDR2 SYDVKM. The CDR3 spells CASSTLGGDEQFF. For the CDR3, the DNA is TGTGCCAGCAGTACCCTCGGGGGAGATGAGCAGTTCTTC. The whole variable domain, filled in from reference TRBV28 and TRBJ2-1, reads DVKVTQSSRYLVKRTGEKVFLECVQDMDHENMFWYRQDPGLGLRLIYFSYDVKMKEKGDIPEGYSVSREKKERFSLILESASTNQTSMYLCASSTLGGDEQFFGPGTRLTVL.

This clone has a single count. The gene calls are TRBV27 and TRBJ1-2, with TRBD1 as a possible D gene (6 bases). This CDR3 has 16 residues. V dropped 5 bases and J dropped 4 bases, with 20 bases sitting between them. Germline loops: CDR1 MNHEY, CDR2 SMNVEV (reference sequence). The CDR3 here is CASSPSRPRGGYGYTF. CDR3 nucleotides: TGTGCCAGCAGTCCTAGTCGGCCCAGGGGCGGCTATGGCTACACCTTC.

The CDR3 DNA follows: TGTGCCAGCAGTTTATTAGCGGGAGTGGATGAGCAGTTCTTC. As protein: CASSLLAGVDEQFF. The chain links TRBV28 to TRBJ2-1; 9 nucleotides agree with TRBD2. Germline loops: CDR1 MDHEN, CDR2 SYDVKM. V was clipped by 1 base and J by 8 bases; unmatched bases: 3. There are 14 residues in the CDR3.

The V and J genes are TRBV19 and TRBJ1-1; possibly TRBD1 for D (5 bases). V was shortened by 5 bases and J by 1 base, with 8 bases between the two germline ends. CDR3 size: 13 residues. Germline CDR1 and CDR2: LNHDA and SQIVND (reference sequence). In nucleotides, the CDR3 is TGTGCCAGTAGTGAGGACACGAACACTGAAGCTTTCTTT. It codes for CASSEDTNTEAFF.

This chain joins TRBV7-9 and TRBJ2-7, with D perhaps matching TRBD2 (6 bases). The CDR3 consists of 12 residues. Trimming took 6 bases from V and 6 from J, leaving 12 bases between them. Germline V gives CDR1 SEHNR, CDR2 FQNEAQ (reference sequence). The CDR3 DNA reads TGTGCCAGCAGTCCCGGGGGTTCCGAGCAGTACTTC. Its protein is CASSPGGSEQYF.

V is TRBV19 and J is TRBJ2-5; 9 bases align to TRBD2. Germline CDR1 and CDR2: LNHDA and SQIVND (reference sequence). V lost 7 bases to trimming and J lost 1 base; unmatched junction nucleotides: 7. This CDR3 spans 15 amino acids. As DNA, the CDR3 is TGTGCCAGTACCTCCGGGACTAGCCCCCAAGAGACCCAGTACTTC. Encoded protein: CASTSGTSPQETQYF.

The chain recombines TRBV5-1 with TRBJ2-3, with D hard to call. Germline V lookup: CDR1 SGHRS, CDR2 YFSETQ. The CDR3 extends over 14 amino acids. Trimming pared 4 bases from V and 5 bases from J, leaving 14 bases between. The CDR3 DNA sequence: TGCGCCAGCAGCCGTATGCCGGTAGTAGATACGCAGTATTTT. Protein: CASSRMPVVDTQYF.

CDR3 nucleotide sequence: TGTGCCTGGAGAAGTCAGGGGACCGTGAACTATGGCTACACCTTC. Protein: CAWRSQGTVNYGYTF. V usage is TRBV30 and J usage is TRBJ1-2; a weak D match, TRBD1 (6 bases). Germline V gives CDR1 GTSNPN, CDR2 SVGIG (reference sequence). With 3 bases removed from V and 2 bases from J, the gap between germline ends came to 16 bases. The CDR3 consists of 15 residues. The variable domain in full, with the rest retrieved from reference TRBV30 and TRBJ1-2, is SQTIHQWPATLVQPVGSPLSLECTVEGTSNPNLYWYRQAAGRGLQLLFYSVGIGQISSEVPQNLSASRPQDRQFILSSKKLLLSDSGFYLCAWRSQGTVNYGYTFGSGTRLTVV.

The CDR3 here is CASSLDRELARYEQYF. CDR3 DNA: TGTGCCAGCAGCTTAGACAGGGAACTGGCAAGATACGAGCAGTACTTC. The chain has TRBV7-9 and TRBJ2-7; D is perhaps TRBD1 (6 bases). This CDR3 has 16 residues. V lost 1 base to trimming and J lost 4 bases, with 17 bases between them. Germline CDR1 is SEHNR and CDR2 is FQNEAQ (reference sequence).

The chain combines TRBV7-2 with TRBJ1-2; the D is unclear. The germline V gene encodes CDR1 SGHTA and CDR2 FQGNSA. The CDR3 length is 15 residues. The V and J ends lost 3 bases and 7 bases respectively, with 18 bases between them. The CDR3 DNA reads as TGTGCCAGCAGCTTTTTTGTTCCCGGGTCTGGTGGCTACACCTTC. The encoded protein is CASSFFVPGSGGYTF.